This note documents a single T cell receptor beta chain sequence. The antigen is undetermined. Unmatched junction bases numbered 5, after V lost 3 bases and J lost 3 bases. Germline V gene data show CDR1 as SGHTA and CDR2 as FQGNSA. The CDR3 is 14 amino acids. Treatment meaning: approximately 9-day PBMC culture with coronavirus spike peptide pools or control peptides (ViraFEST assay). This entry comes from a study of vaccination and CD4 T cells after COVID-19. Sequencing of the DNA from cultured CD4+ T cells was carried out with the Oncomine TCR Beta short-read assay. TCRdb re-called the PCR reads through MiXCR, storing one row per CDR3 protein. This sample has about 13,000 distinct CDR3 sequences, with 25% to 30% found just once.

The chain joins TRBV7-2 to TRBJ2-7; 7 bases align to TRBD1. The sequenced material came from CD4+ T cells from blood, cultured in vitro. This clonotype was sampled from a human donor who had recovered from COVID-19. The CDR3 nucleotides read TGTGCCAGCAGCTTTGGGACAGTCGGCTACGAGCAGTACTTC. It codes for CASSFGTVGYEQYF.